The T cell receptor beta chain described here comes from a study of T-cell memory formation after mild COVID-19. Study results and caveats: Clones that got smaller from day 15 to 85 had even CD4/CD8, while clones growing later tipped toward CD4+. Shrinking CD4+ clones were chiefly CM and EM; CD8+ ones were chiefly EMRA.

This clonotype was counted only a few times. Its cognate antigen is unknown. V shed 5 bases and J shed 6 bases, with 16 bases lying between them. This CDR3 region has 14 residues. Germline CDR1 reads SEHNR; CDR2 reads FQNEAQ (reference sequence). 5'RACE with constant-segment primers built TCRalpha and TCRbeta cDNA libraries with UMIs. Using its own MiXCR run on the 5' RACE reads, TCRdb lists one record per CDR3 protein. This sample yields 400,000 or so distinct CDR3 sequences, of which about 21% are seen a single time; under 15% belongs to the top ten. V is TRBV7-9 and J is TRBJ1-2, with D tentatively TRBD1 (6 bases). Sequenced material: PBMCs or a T cell subset sorted from them (not recorded which). This TCR came from an adult woman who had mild COVID-19 (a few samples of this study predate the infection). Cell type and time point are not known. CDR3 amino acids: CASSGKQGVDGYTF. CDR3 sequence (DNA): TGTGCCAGCAGCGGAAAACAGGGCGTCGATGGCTACACCTTC.